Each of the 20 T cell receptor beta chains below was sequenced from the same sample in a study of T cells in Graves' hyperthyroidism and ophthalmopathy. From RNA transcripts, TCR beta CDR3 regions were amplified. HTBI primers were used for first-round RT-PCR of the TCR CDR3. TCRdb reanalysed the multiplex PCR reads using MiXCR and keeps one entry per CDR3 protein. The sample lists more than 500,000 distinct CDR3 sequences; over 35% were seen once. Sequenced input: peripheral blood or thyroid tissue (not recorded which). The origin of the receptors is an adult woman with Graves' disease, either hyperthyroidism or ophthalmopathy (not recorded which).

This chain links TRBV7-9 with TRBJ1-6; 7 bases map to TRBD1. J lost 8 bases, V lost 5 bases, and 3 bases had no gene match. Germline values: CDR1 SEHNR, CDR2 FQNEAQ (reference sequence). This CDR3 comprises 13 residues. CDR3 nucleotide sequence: TGTGCCAGCAGCGAAACAGGGGATTCACCCCTCCACTTT. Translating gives CASSETGDSPLHF.

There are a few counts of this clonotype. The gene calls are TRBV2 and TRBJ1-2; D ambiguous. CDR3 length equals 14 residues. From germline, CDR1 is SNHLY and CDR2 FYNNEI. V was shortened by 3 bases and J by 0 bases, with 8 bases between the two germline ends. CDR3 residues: CASSDGLTNYGYTF. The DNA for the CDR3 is TGTGCCAGCAGTGATGGACTTACTAACTATGGCTACACCTTC.

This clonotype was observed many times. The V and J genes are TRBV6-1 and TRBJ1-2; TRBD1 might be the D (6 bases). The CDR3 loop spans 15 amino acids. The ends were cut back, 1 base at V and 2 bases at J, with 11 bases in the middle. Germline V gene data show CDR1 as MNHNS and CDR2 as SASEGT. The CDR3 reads CASSEGAGENYGYTF. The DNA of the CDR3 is TGTGCCAGCAGTGAAGGGGCAGGGGAAAACTATGGCTACACCTTC.

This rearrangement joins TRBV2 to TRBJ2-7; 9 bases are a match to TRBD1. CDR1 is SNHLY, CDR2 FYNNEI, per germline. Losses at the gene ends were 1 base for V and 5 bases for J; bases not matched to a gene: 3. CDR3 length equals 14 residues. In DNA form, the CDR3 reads TGTGCCAGCAGTGAAGGGGACAGGGTCAACGAGCAGTACTTC. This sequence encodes CASSEGDRVNEQYF.

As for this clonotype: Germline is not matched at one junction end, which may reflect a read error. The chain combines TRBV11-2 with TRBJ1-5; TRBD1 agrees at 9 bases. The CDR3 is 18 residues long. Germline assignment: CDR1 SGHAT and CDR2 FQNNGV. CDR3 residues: CASSLVGTGKPVGGTQYF. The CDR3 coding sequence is TGTGCCAGCAGCTTAGTCGGGACAGGGAAACCCGTGGGGGGGACCCAGTACTTT. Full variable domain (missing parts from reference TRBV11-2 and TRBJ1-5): EAGVAQSPRYKIIEKRQSVAFWCNPISGHATLYWYQQILGQGPKLLIQFQNNGVVDDSQLPKDRFSAERLKGVDSTLKIQPAKLEDSAVYLCASSLVGTGKPVGGTQYFGDGTRLSIL.

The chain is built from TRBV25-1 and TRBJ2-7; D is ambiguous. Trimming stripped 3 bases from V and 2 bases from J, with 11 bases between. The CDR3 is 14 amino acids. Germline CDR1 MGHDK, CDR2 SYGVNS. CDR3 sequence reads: CASSDRLPPYEQYF. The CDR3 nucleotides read TGTGCCAGCAGTGACAGGCTCCCACCCTACGAGCAGTACTTC.

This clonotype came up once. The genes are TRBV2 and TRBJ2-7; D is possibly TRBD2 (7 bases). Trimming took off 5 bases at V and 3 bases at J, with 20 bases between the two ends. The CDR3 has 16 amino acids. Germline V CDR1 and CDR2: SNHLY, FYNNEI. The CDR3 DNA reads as TGTGCCAGCAGTTACTCTGAGGGGGGGGGGGGCTACGAGCAGTACTTC. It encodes CASSYSEGGGGYEQYF.

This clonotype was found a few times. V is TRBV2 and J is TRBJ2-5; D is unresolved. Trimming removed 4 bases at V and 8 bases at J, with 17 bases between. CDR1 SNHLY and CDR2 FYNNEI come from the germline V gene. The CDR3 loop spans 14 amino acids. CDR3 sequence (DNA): TGTGCCAGCAGTGCATTCCCGGGCCAACCTACCCAGTACTTC. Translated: CASSAFPGQPTQYF.

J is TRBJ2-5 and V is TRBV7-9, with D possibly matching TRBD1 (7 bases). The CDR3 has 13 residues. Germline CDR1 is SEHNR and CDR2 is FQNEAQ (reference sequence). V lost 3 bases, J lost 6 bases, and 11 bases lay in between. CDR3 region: CASSLAGGQTQYF. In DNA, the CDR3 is TGTGCCAGCAGCTTGGCAGGGGGGCAGACCCAGTACTTC. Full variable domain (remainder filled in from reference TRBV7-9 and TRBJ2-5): DTGVSQNPRHKITKRGQNVTFRCDPISEHNRLYWYRQTLGQGPEFLTYFQNEAQLEKSRLLSDRFSAERPKGSFSTLEIQRTEQGDSAMYLCASSLAGGQTQYFGPGTRLLVL.

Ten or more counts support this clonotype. The chain's CDR3 is CASRPGLADAPRTGELFF. The CDR3 DNA is TGTGCCAGCAGGCCGGGACTAGCTGACGCTCCGAGAACCGGGGAGCTGTTTTTT. V usage is TRBV7-9 and J usage is TRBJ2-2; 9 nucleotides agree with TRBD2. The V and J ends lost 6 bases and 5 bases, in that order; junction bases with no gene match: 16. The CDR3 is made up of 18 amino acids. Germline V gives CDR1 SEHNR, CDR2 FQNEAQ (reference sequence).

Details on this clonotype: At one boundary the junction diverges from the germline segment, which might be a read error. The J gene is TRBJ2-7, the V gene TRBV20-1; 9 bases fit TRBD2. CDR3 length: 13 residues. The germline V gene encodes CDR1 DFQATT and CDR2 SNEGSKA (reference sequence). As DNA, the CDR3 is TGCAGCGCTAGGGGGCGGGGGGGCTACGAGCAGTACTTC. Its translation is CSARGRGGYEQYF.

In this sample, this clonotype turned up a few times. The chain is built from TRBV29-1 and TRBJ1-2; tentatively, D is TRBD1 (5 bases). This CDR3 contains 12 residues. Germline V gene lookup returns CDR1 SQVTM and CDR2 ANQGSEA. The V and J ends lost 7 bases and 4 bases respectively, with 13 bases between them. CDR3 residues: CSGGDGPYGYTF. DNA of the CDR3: TGCAGCGGCGGGGACGGCCCCTATGGCTACACCTTC.

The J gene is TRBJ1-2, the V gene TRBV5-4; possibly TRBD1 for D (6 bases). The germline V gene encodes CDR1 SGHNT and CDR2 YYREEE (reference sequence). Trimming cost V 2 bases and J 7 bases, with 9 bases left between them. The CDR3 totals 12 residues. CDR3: CASSFTGLGYTF. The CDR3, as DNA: TGTGCCAGCAGCTTCACAGGGCTTGGCTACACCTTC.

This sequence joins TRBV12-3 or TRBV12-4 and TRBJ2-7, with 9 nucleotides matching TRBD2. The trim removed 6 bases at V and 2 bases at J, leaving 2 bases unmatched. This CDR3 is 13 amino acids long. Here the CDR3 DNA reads TGTGCCAGCAGACCTAGCGGGACCTACGAGCAGTACTTC. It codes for CASRPSGTYEQYF.

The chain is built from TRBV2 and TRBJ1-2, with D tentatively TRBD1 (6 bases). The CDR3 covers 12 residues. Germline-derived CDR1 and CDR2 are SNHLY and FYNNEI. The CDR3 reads CAILQGNYGYTF. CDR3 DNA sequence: TGTGCTATCTTACAGGGAAACTATGGCTACACCTTC.

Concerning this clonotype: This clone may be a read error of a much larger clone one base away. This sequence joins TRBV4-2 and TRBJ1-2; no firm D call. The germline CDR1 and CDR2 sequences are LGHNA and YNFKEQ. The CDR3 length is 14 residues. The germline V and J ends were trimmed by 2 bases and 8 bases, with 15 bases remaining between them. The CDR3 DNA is TGTGCCAGCAGCCAATATACACGGGCTGGGGGCTACACCTTC. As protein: CASSQYTRAGGYTF.

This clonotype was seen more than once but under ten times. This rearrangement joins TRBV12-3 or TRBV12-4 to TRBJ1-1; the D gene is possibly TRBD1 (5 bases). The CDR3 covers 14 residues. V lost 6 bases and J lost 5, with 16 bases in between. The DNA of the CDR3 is TGTGCCAGCAGCGTAGCGGGGGGAAGAACTGAAGCTTTCTTT. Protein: CASSVAGGRTEAFF.

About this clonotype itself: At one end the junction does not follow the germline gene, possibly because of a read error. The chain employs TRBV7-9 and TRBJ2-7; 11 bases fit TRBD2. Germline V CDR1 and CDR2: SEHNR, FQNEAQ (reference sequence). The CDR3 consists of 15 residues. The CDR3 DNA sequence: TGCGCCAGCGGCCAATTAGCGGGAGGGCCAGGTGAGCAGTACTTC. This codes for CASGQLAGGPGEQYF.

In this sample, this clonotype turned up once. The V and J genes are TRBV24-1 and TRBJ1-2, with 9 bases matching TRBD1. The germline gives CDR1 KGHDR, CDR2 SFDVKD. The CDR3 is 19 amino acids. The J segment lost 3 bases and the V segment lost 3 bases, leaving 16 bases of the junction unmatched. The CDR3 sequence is CATSDANPLGQGMDYGYTF. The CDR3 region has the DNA TGTGCCACCAGTGATGCGAACCCCCTCGGACAGGGGATGGACTATGGCTACACCTTC.

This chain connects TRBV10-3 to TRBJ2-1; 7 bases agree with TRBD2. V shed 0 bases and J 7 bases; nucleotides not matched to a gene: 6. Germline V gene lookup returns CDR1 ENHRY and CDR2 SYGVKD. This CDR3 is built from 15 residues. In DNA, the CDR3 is TGTGCCATCAGTGAGTCGATGGGAGGGGTAAATGAGCAGTTCTTC. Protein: CAISESMGGVNEQFF.